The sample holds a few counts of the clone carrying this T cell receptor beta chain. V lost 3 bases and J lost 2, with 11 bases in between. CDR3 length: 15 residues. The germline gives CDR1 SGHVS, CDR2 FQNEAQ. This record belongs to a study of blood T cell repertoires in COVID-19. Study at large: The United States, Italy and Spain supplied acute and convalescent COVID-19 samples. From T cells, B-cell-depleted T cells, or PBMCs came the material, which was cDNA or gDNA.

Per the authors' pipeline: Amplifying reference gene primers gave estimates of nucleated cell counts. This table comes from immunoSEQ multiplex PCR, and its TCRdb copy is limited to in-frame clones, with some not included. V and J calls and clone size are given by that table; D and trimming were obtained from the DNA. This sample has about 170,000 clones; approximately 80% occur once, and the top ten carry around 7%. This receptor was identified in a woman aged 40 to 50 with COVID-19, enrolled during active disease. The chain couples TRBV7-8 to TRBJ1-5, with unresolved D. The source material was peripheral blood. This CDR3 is CASSFAGGRNQPQHF. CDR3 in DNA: TGTGCCAGCAGCTTCGCCGGCGGGCGCAATCAGCCCCAGCATTTT. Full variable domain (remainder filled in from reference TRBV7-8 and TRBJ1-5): GAGVSQSPRYKVAKRGQDVALRCDPISGHVSLFWYQQALGQGPEFLTYFQNEAQLDKSGLPSDRFFAERPEGSVSTLKIQRTQQEDSAVYLCASSFAGGRNQPQHFGDGTRLSIL.